These 27 T cell receptor delta chains share one sample of origin, sequenced in a study of gamma-delta T cells after stem cell transplantation. TCRdb called clones from the RT-PCR reads again using CATT. The sample consists of roughly 1,600 delta-chain clones, around 20% of them appearing once. The sequenced sample consisted of gamma-delta T cells. These receptors all stem from a human donor. It is not recorded whose cells these are; they may come from a transplant donor.

This clone came up a few times. The chain joins TRDV2 to TRDJ1, with D tentatively TRDD3 (6 bases). Germline CDR1 is GEAIGNYY and CDR2 is EKD. With 3 bases removed from V and 0 bases from J, the gap between germline ends came to 22 bases. This CDR3 comprises 18 residues. The CDR3 reads CACDPAGVRGVNTDKLIF. For the CDR3, the DNA is TGTGCCTGTGACCCGGCTGGGGTCCGGGGGGTGAACACCGATAAACTCATCTTT.

J is TRDJ1 and V is TRDV2; D is perhaps TRDD3 (5 bases). Germline V CDR1 and CDR2: GEAIGNYY, EKD. This CDR3 is 15 amino acids long. The V gene lost 1 base and the J gene lost 8 bases, with 19 bases spanning the gap. The CDR3 region has the DNA TGTGCCTGTGACACGATAACCGGGGAGCCCAAAAAACTCATCTTT. It codes for CACDTITGEPKKLIF.

Relative to its sample, this clone is medium-sized. The CDR3 sequence: CACDTVGDWGIKSGYTDKLIF. As DNA, the CDR3 is TGTGCCTGTGACACCGTGGGGGATTGGGGGATAAAGTCCGGGTACACCGATAAACTCATCTTT. This rearrangement joins TRDV2 to TRDJ1, with 9 bases identical to TRDD3. Trimming cost V 0 bases and J 0 bases; bases outside gene matches: 19. There are 21 residues in the CDR3. Germline V gene lookup returns CDR1 GEAIGNYY and CDR2 EKD.

Comment on this clone: Since a far larger clone is one base different, this is likely a read error. The chain links TRDV2 to TRDJ1, with D perhaps matching TRDD2 (5 bases). CDR3 length: 22 residues. The V gene lost 0 bases and the J gene lost 3 bases, with 34 bases spanning the gap. CDR1 GEAIGNYY and CDR2 EKD come from the germline V gene. The CDR3 DNA sequence: TGTGCCTGTGACACCTTGTCCCCTTTCCGCCGCGATGGACAATCCCTTCCCGATAAACTCATCTTT. Translation gives CACDTLSPFRRDGQSLPDKLIF.

Worth noting for this clone: Given a much more abundant clone one base away, this may be a read error. The chain recombines TRDV2 with TRDJ1, with 8 bases that match TRDD3. Germline-derived CDR1 and CDR2 are GEAIGNYY and EKD. Unmatched junction bases numbered 16, after V lost 0 bases and J lost 5 bases. The CDR3 loop spans 18 amino acids. The DNA for the CDR3 is TGTGCCTGTGACACCATAAGGAAACTGGGGGGGGATAATGATAAACTCATCTTT. Its translation: CACDTIRKLGGDNDKLIF.

This clone was seen a handful of times. This likely traces to a read error, being one base from a far larger clone. The same CDR3 can be traced to other DNA sequences in this sample. The chain joins TRDV2 to TRDJ3; the match to TRDD3 covers 9 bases. The ends lost 1 base at V and 2 bases at J; junction bases unmatched: 11. The CDR3 sequence is 20 residues long. CDR1 and CDR2 from the germline V gene are GEAIGNYY and EKD. The CDR3 DNA is TGTGCCTGTGACACTGTTGCCCTGGGGGATTCCCCCTGGGACACCCGACAGATGTTTTTC. Encoded protein: CACDTVALGDSPWDTRQMFF.

This clone is judged large. The chain couples TRDV2 to TRDJ1; 8 bases are shared with TRDD3. With V trimmed by 0 bases and J by 0 bases, 14 bases remained unmatched. The CDR3 runs 19 residues. Germline V gives CDR1 GEAIGNYY, CDR2 EKD. CDR3 in amino acids: CACDTADRTGGVDTDKLIF. The CDR3 nucleotides are TGTGCCTGTGACACCGCGGATCGTACTGGGGGGGTAGACACCGATAAACTCATCTTT.

This clone qualifies as hyperexpanded. Other DNA sequences within the sample encode an identical CDR3. The chain is built from TRDV2 and TRDJ1; TRDD3 agrees at 11 bases. This CDR3 region has 16 residues. The germline V gene encodes CDR1 GEAIGNYY and CDR2 EKD. The J segment lost 8 bases and the V segment lost 3 bases, leaving 13 bases of the junction unmatched. The CDR3 nucleotides read TGTGCCTGTGACCGACTGGGTGCTGGGGGATACCTAAAACTCATCTTT. Its protein is CACDRLGAGGYLKLIF.

Details on this clone: A much more abundant neighbour one base away suggests this may be a read error. The V call is TRDV2, the J call TRDJ1, with 12 positions matching TRDD3. Germline CDR1 and CDR2: GEAIGNYY and EKD. The CDR3 is 22 amino acids. The CDR3 sequence: CARDTVFLHGGSTGGYQNKLIF. The CDR3 region has the DNA TGTGCCCGTGACACCGTGTTCCTTCACGGCGGCTCTACTGGGGGATACCAAAATAAACTCATCTTT.

Regarding this clone: A read error is the likely source, as a far larger clone sits one nucleotide away. The rearrangement joins TRDV2 to TRDJ3; 9 bases are a match to TRDD3. This CDR3 comprises 20 residues. CDR1 and CDR2 from the germline V gene are GEAIGNYY and EKD. The CDR3 DNA is TGTGCCCGTGACACCGTTGCCCTGGGGGATTCCCCCTGGGACACCCGACAGATGTTTTTC. Amino acid sequence: CARDTVALGDSPWDTRQMFF.

As to this clone: This may be a read error, as it is one base from a much larger clone. Additional DNA sequences in this sample encode the identical CDR3. The chain links TRDV2 to TRDJ3; 10 bases match TRDD3. The CDR3 is 19 amino acids. Germline lookup yields CDR1 GEAIGNYY and CDR2 EKD. The CDR3 loop is CACDTVGDTISWDTRQMFF. The CDR3 DNA follows: TGTGCCTGTGACACCGTGGGGGATACTATCTCCTGGGACACTCGACAGATGTTTTTC.

In regard to this clone: This likely traces to a read error, being one base from a far larger clone. The sample contains more than one DNA sequence encoding this CDR3. The CDR3 sequence is CACDTLLGAPTDKLIF. The CDR3 bases are TGTGCCTGTGACACCCTACTGGGGGCTCCTACCGACAAACTCATCTTT. The chain combines TRDV2 with TRDJ1; 8 nucleotides align to TRDD3. Germline V gene data show CDR1 as GEAIGNYY and CDR2 as EKD. The CDR3 runs 16 residues.

This clone came up a few times. This likely reflects a read error, since a far larger clone is one base away. The sample has other DNA sequences that encode this CDR3 too. The chain links TRDV2 to TRDJ1; D is unresolved. The CDR3 runs 19 residues. CDR1 and CDR2 from the germline V gene are GEAIGNYY and EKD. Trimming left V 3 bases short and J 0 bases short, with 25 bases between. CDR3: CACDPISHTGRQYTDKLIF. In DNA form, the CDR3 reads TGTGCCTGTGACCCTATTTCACATACCGGGAGACAGTACACCGATAAACTCATCTTT.

The table lists this clone with a few counts. The mismatch at residue 5 between this DNA's translation and the TCRdb protein of a much larger clone likely reflects a read error; the protein shown is translated from the DNA. The gene calls are TRDV2 and TRDJ1; 8 bases map to TRDD3. This CDR3 has 17 amino acids. CDR1 and CDR2 (germline): GEAIGNYY, EKD. The ends lost 3 bases at V and 0 bases at J; junction bases unmatched: 11. The CDR3 loop reads CACDAIGGDTNTDKLIF. CDR3 in DNA: TGTGCCTGTGACGCAATCGGCGGGGATACTAACACCGATAAACTCATCTTT.

This clone was observed a few times. The V gene is TRDV2, the J gene TRDJ1, with 8 bases that match TRDD3. CDR1 and CDR2 from the germline V gene are GEAIGNYY and EKD. CDR3 length equals 19 residues. Germline trimming cut 0 bases from V and 0 bases from J; bases unmatched to any gene: 14. CDR3 bases: TGTGCCTGTGACACCGTCGCTGGGGGACGCCGACATTACACCGATAAACTCATCTTT. Its protein is CACDTVAGGRRHYTDKLIF.

This clone was seen a few times. The rearrangement links TRDV1 to TRDJ1; 11 bases match TRDD3. CDR3 length equals 20 residues. The J segment lost 4 bases and the V segment lost 0 bases, leaving 16 bases of the junction unmatched. Looked up from germline, CDR1 is TSWWSYY and CDR2 is QGS. As DNA, the CDR3 is TGTGCTCTTGGGGAACTCAAAACGCCTTCCCGTACTGGGGGATACGATAAACTCATCTTT. Amino acids: CALGELKTPSRTGGYDKLIF.

The chain recombines TRDV2 with TRDJ3, with TRDD3 matching 13 bases. The CDR3 totals 20 residues. After removal of 3 bases from V and 0 bases from J, the junction contained 7 bases not matched to a gene. In germline, CDR1 is GEAIGNYY, CDR2 EKD. The CDR3 loop is CACDRTGGYATSWDTRQMFF. The CDR3 nucleotides are TGTGCCTGTGACCGCACTGGGGGATACGCGACCTCCTGGGACACCCGACAGATGTTTTTC.

This clone has only a few counts. The genes are TRDV2 and TRDJ1; 13 bases line up with TRDD3. This CDR3 is built from 16 residues. V was clipped by 1 base and J by 0 bases; unmatched bases: 1. CDR1 GEAIGNYY and CDR2 EKD come from the germline V gene. CDR3 nucleotide sequence: TGTGCCTGTGACACACTGGGGGATACGAACACCGATAAACTCATCTTT. It codes for CACDTLGDTNTDKLIF.

Note on this clone: This likely reflects a read error, since a far larger clone is one base away. Other nucleotide sequences in the sample specify the same CDR3. DNA of the CDR3: TGTGCCCTTGGCTCTTCCTACGTTTTTGTGTTGTCCGGGGGATACCGTCCCGGCACCGATAAACTCATCTTT. Protein: CALGSSYVFVLSGGYRPGTDKLIF. The V and J genes are TRDV1 and TRDJ1, with D maybe TRDD3 (9 bases). From germline, CDR1 is TSWWSYY and CDR2 QGS. CDR3 length: 24 residues.

Only one count was recorded for this clone. At one end, the junction sequence differs from germline, possibly due to a read error. This chain connects TRDV1 to TRDJ1, with 7 bases matching TRDD3. Germline V gene sequence: CDR1 TSWWSYY, CDR2 QGS. The CDR3 runs 22 residues. CDR3 coding DNA: TGTGCTCTTGGGACCGCTTGGCTCGGTCGTTGGATTGGGGGAGTCACAACCGATAAACCCATCTTT. Protein: CALGTAWLGRWIGGVTTDKPIF.

As to this clone: A far bigger clonotype differs at one base, so this is likely a read error. Other nucleotide sequences from this sample produce the same CDR3. This rearrangement joins TRDV2 to TRDJ1, with D perhaps matching TRDD3 (6 bases). Trimming shortened V by 1 base and J by 0 bases, and 20 bases separated the two germline ends. This CDR3 region has 18 residues. CDR1 GEAIGNYY and CDR2 EKD come from the germline V gene. CDR3 sequence: CACDTVLGTGLYTDKLIF. CDR3 bases: TGTGCCTGTGACACGGTGCTGGGGACCGGTCTGTACACCGATAAACTCATCTTT.

This clone was observed a few times. The chain links TRDV1 to TRDJ1; 7 nucleotides agree with TRDD3. The CDR3 is made up of 22 amino acids. Germline assignment: CDR1 TSWWSYY and CDR2 QGS. J gave up 2 bases and V 5 bases, and 29 bases lay outside the gene matches. The CDR3 loop is CALGTAWLGRWIGGVTTDKLIF. CDR3 nucleotides: TGTGCTCTTGGGACCGCTTGGCTCGGTCGTTGGATTGGGGGAGTCACAACCGATAAACTCATCTTT.

For this clone: This likely came from a read error, as a far larger clone is one base away. The CDR3 DNA reads as TGTGCCTGTGACACCCTTGTACTGGGGGATACGCTAAGATCCTGGGACACCCGACAGATGTTTTTC. As protein: CACDTLVLGDTLRSWDTRQMFF. The V and J genes are TRDV2 and TRDJ3; 13 bases align to TRDD3. The CDR3 is made up of 22 amino acids. Trimming at V came to 0 bases and at J to 1 base, leaving 11 bases not matched to a gene. Germline assignment: CDR1 GEAIGNYY and CDR2 EKD.

Comment on this clone: One base separates it from a far larger clone, so it is likely a read error. This chain links TRDV1 with TRDJ1; 8 nucleotides align to TRDD2. Germline V lookup: CDR1 TSWWSYY, CDR2 QGS. This CDR3 is built from 24 residues. The CDR3 DNA follows: TGTGCTCTTGGGTTCCAAACTTCCTACGCCCTTTGGCTGGCAGCACGAGGGTACACCGATAAACCCATCTTT. Translated: CALGFQTSYALWLAARGYTDKPIF.

This clone appeared a few times. The chain couples TRDV2 to TRDJ1; D is unresolved. CDR3 length: 17 amino acids. Germline CDR1 is GEAIGNYY and CDR2 is EKD. V lost 0 bases and J 2 bases, leaving 18 bases between the germline ends. The CDR3 spells CACDTVVGPTRTDKLIF. CDR3 in DNA: TGTGCCTGTGACACCGTGGTGGGCCCCACTAGGACCGATAAACTCATCTTT.

The chain recombines TRDV2 with TRDJ1, with TRDD3 identical over 12 bases. CDR1 is GEAIGNYY and CDR2 is EKD in the germline V gene. CDR3 length equals 16 residues. After removal of 4 bases from V and 0 bases from J, the junction contained 5 bases not matched to a gene. The CDR3 protein is CACEGLGDTNTDKLIF. The DNA for the CDR3 is TGTGCCTGTGAAGGACTGGGGGATACCAACACCGATAAACTCATCTTT.

V usage is TRDV1 and J usage is TRDJ1, with TRDD3 matching over 13 bases. The CDR3 contains 24 residues. The junction had 25 bases not matched to a gene; V was cut back by 1 base and J by 2 bases. Germline values: CDR1 TSWWSYY, CDR2 QGS. The CDR3 DNA reads TGTGCTCTTGGGGAACGAGCCCTTCCTACGCATACTGGGGGATACGGATTAGGGACCGATAAACTCATCTTT. This gives the protein CALGERALPTHTGGYGLGTDKLIF.